The rows below give T cell receptor beta chains drawn from one sample of a study of control samples from healthy donors and cancer patients. Assay: immunoSEQ multiplex PCR; the TCRdb copy retains only in-frame clones and omits some. The profile shows about 170,000 clones, about 93% of them singletons. The source material was blood. The receptors stem from an older woman in good health. Both conserved end residues are part of each CDR3. D genes are given only for firm matches. Some rows have no size entry. The others give once, few or many, or a class for an expanded clone.

TRBD1,TRBJ2-1,TRBV6-6,once,CASSARGLGNEQFF,TGTGCCAGCAGTGCTAGGGGGCTGGGGAATGAGCAGTTCTTC
TRBD1,TRBJ2-6,TRBV19,.,CATQTGVGANVLTF,TGTGCCACACAGACAGGGGTCGGGGCCAACGTCCTGACTTTC
.,TRBJ1-1,TRBV7-3,.,CASSSTPGKNTEAFF,TGTGCCAGCAGCTCCACACCGGGCAAGAACACTGAAGCTTTCTTT
.,TRBJ2-4,TRBV2,.,CASSLPDWKNIQYF,TGTGCCAGCAGTCTTCCGGACTGGAAAAACATTCAGTACTTC
TRBD1,TRBJ1-2,TRBV30,.,CAWSLMTGGGYTF,TGTGCCTGGAGTCTAATGACAGGGGGCGGCTACACCTTC
.,TRBJ1-5,TRBV2,.,CASSLLTPFGQPQHF,TGTGCCAGCTCCCTTTTAACCCCATTTGGTCAGCCCCAGCATTTT
TRBD1,TRBJ1-2,TRBV7-9,.,CASSPPGQEYGYTF,TGTGCCAGCAGCCCACCCGGACAGGAGTATGGCTACACCTTC
.,TRBJ1-3,TRBV10-3,.,CAISANQGSPGNTIYF,TGTGCCATCAGTGCCAATCAGGGTAGCCCTGGAAACACCATATATTTT
.,TRBJ1-3,TRBV5-5,.,CASSIDKANSGNTIYF,TGTGCCAGCAGCATAGACAAAGCCAACTCTGGAAACACCATATATTTT
.,TRBJ1-3,TRBV21-1,.,CASSPDSSSGNTIYF,TGTGCCAGCAGCCCGGACAGCTCCTCTGGAAACACCATATATTTT
.,TRBJ2-1,TRBV20-1,.,CSALGGSEQFF,TGCAGTGCGTTGGGTGGGTCTGAGCAGTTCTTC
TRBD1,TRBJ2-7,TRBV13,few,CASSLEGTGGFPQSSYEQYF,TGTGCCAGCAGCTTAGAGGGGACAGGGGGCTTCCCACAGAGCTCCTACGAGCAGTACTTC
TRBD1,TRBJ2-2,TRBV10-3,.,CAIGTDSGTGELFF,TGTGCCATCGGGACAGACAGCGGTACCGGGGAGCTGTTTTTT
.,TRBJ2-5,TRBV7-9,.,CATWTQETQYF,TGTGCCACATGGACCCAAGAGACCCAGTACTTC
.,TRBJ1-6,TRBV6-1,many,CASSEAVVPLHF,TGTGCCAGCAGTGAGGCGGTTGTCCCCCTCCACTTT
.,TRBJ2-3,TRBV19,once,CASSIRPGVVADTQYF,TGTGCCAGTAGTATTAGGCCAGGGGTGGTTGCGGATACGCAGTATTTT
.,TRBJ1-1,TRBV7-8,.,CASSEDRNTEAFF,TGTGCCAGCAGCGAGGACAGGAACACTGAAGCTTTCTTT
.,TRBJ1-1,TRBV7-9,once,CASSLALAGRTEAFF,TGTGCCAGCAGCTTAGCGCTGGCAGGGCGCACTGAAGCTTTCTTT
.,TRBJ1-5,TRBV30,.,CAWTQGGDQPQHF,TGTGCATGGACGCAGGGAGGGGATCAGCCCCAGCATTTT
TRBD1,TRBJ1-5,TRBV6-5,.,CASRAGTGNQPQHF,TGTGCCAGCAGGGCCGGGACAGGTAATCAGCCCCAGCATTTT
.,TRBJ2-2,TRBV5-4,few,CASSLASARAGTGELFF,TGTGCCAGCAGCTTGGCCTCGGCCAGGGCTGGCACCGGGGAGCTGTTTTTT
.,TRBJ2-3,TRBV9,.,CASSGLTDTQYF,TGTGCCAGCAGCGGTCTCACAGATACGCAGTATTTT
TRBD2,TRBJ2-1,TRBV2,.,CASSEARLAGGPYEQFF,TGTGCCAGCAGTGAAGCGAGACTAGCGGGGGGGCCCTATGAGCAGTTCTTC
.,TRBJ1-1,TRBV21-1,.,CASNKTGVYTEAFF,TGTGCCAGCAACAAGACAGGGGTATATACTGAAGCTTTCTTT
TRBD1,TRBJ1-6,TRBV19,few,CASSMGQGISPLHF,TGTGCCAGTAGTATGGGACAGGGCATTTCACCCCTCCACTTT
.,TRBJ2-7,TRBV9,.,CASSVLLPGWGAKYEQYF,TGTGCCAGCAGCGTTCTTCTTCCCGGGTGGGGGGCCAAATACGAGCAGTACTTC
TRBD1,TRBJ1-1,TRBV7-2,.,CASSPDRGRVAFF,TGTGCCAGCAGTCCGGACAGGGGGCGGGTAGCTTTCTTT
.,TRBJ2-3,TRBV9,.,CASSVAYSTDTQYF,TGTGCCAGCAGCGTAGCATACAGCACAGATACGCAGTATTTT
.,TRBJ1-3,TRBV29-1,.,CSVEGITDTIYF,TGCAGCGTAGAGGGGATTACAGACACCATATATTTT
.,TRBJ1-1,TRBV5-1,.,CASSTGTPNTEAFF,TGCGCCAGCAGCACCGGGACACCGAACACTGAAGCTTTCTTT
.,TRBJ1-5,TRBV2,.,CASSEKWELSNQPQHF,TGTGCCAGCAGTGAAAAGTGGGAATTGAGCAATCAGCCCCAGCATTTT
.,TRBJ2-3,TRBV11-3,.,CASSLTGLTDTQYF,TGTGCCAGCAGCTTAACGGGGCTAACAGATACGCAGTATTTT
.,TRBJ1-6,TRBV7-8,once,CASSLGGDNSPLHF,TGTGCCAGCAGCTTAGGAGGGGATAATTCACCCCTCCACTTT
TRBD1,TRBJ2-3,TRBV6-5,.,CARQGGDGSQYF,TGTGCCAGACAGGGGGGCGACGGCTCGCAGTATTTT
.,TRBJ1-1,TRBV9,.,CASSPRTEGNTEAFF,TGTGCCAGCAGCCCCCGGACAGAAGGGAACACTGAAGCTTTCTTT
.,TRBJ2-5,TRBV20-1,.,CSAIHQETQYF,TGCAGTGCTATCCACCAAGAGACCCAGTACTTC
.,TRBJ2-1,TRBV5-4,.,CASSLGLNSYNEQFF,TGTGCCAGCAGCTTGGGACTGAACTCCTACAATGAGCAGTTCTTC
TRBD1,TRBJ2-7,TRBV2,.,CASGLDREAYEQYF,TGTGCCAGCGGCCTGGACAGGGAAGCCTACGAGCAGTACTTC
TRBD2,TRBJ2-3,TRBV7-9,.,CASSSMGTSGVDTQYF,TGTGCCAGCAGCTCGATGGGGACTAGCGGGGTCGATACGCAGTATTTT
.,TRBJ1-2,TRBV5-4,.,CASSLVTPIGNGYTF,TGTGCCAGCAGCTTGGTGACCCCAATCGGGAATGGCTACACCTTC
.,TRBJ1-1,TRBV19,once,CASRRQGLSSF,TGTGCCAGTAGGAGGCAGGGACTTTCGAGCTTT
TRBD1,TRBJ1-2,TRBV11-2,.,CASSSQGPTGGYGYTF,TGTGCCAGCAGCTCCCAGGGTCCTACAGGGGGCTATGGCTACACCTTC
.,TRBJ2-7,TRBV18,once,CASSPGATYEQYF,TGTGCCAGCTCACCGGGGGCTACCTACGAGCAGTACTTC
.,TRBJ1-5,TRBV7-2,.,CASSLFNQPQHF,TGTGCCAGCAGCTTATTCAATCAGCCCCAGCATTTT
.,TRBJ1-6,TRBV19,.,CASRTETVGGRNSPLHF,TGTGCCAGTAGGACCGAAACCGTTGGGGGTCGTAATTCACCCCTCCACTTT
.,TRBJ1-3,TRBV2,.,CASSDPQGTSGNTIYF,TGTGCCAGCAGTGATCCCCAGGGGACCTCTGGAAACACCATATATTTT
.,TRBJ1-1,TRBV5-4,.,CASSSPVGFGNTEAFF,TGTGCCAGCAGCTCCCCCGTTGGCTTTGGGAACACTGAAGCTTTCTTT
.,TRBJ1-2,TRBV12-3/TRBV12-4,.,CASSSAGNYGYTF,TGTGCCAGCAGTTCAGCGGGGAACTATGGCTACACCTTC
TRBD1,TRBJ2-4,TRBV19,.,CASSTRQGMGKNIQYF,TGTGCCAGTAGTACTAGACAGGGGATGGGCAAAAACATTCAGTACTTC
.,TRBJ1-6,TRBV5-1,.,CASSWLPGGMPYNSPLHF,TGCGCCAGCAGCTGGTTGCCAGGCGGGATGCCCTATAATTCACCCCTCCACTTT
.,TRBJ2-1,TRBV6-9,.,CASSYSANEQFF,TGTGCCAGCAGTTATTCCGCAAATGAGCAGTTCTTC
.,TRBJ1-2,TRBV4-1,.,CASSPSKESYGYTF,TGCGCCAGCAGCCCCTCTAAAGAATCCTATGGCTACACCTTC
.,TRBJ1-1,TRBV10-3,.,CAISDGGRDTEAFF,TGTGCCATCAGTGATGGGGGGCGCGATACTGAAGCTTTCTTT
.,TRBJ1-2,TRBV7-3,.,CASSLTLTHGYTF,TGTGCCAGCAGCCTGACTCTAACCCATGGCTACACCTTC
.,TRBJ2-3,TRBV12-3/TRBV12-4,.,CASSLMGLTQYF,TGTGCCAGCAGTTTAATGGGGTTGACGCAGTATTTT
TRBD1,TRBJ1-1,TRBV7-9,.,CASSPRTGGTNTEAFF,TGTGCCAGCAGCCCCAGGACAGGGGGCACGAACACTGAAGCTTTCTTT